The source of this T cell receptor beta chain is a study of blood T cell repertoires in COVID-19. The wider study: Samples came from the United States, Italy and Spain, spanning acute and convalescent COVID-19.

Between the trimmed V and J ends, which lost 0 bases and 2 bases, there was a span of 11 bases. This CDR3 region has 15 residues. CDR1 KGHSH and CDR2 LQKENI come from the germline V gene. Only in-frame clones appear in the TCRdb table, and some are missing; sequencing was by immunoSEQ multiplex PCR. The sample consists of 250,000 to 300,000 clones, 65% to 90% of them appearing once. The V gene is TRBV18, the J gene TRBJ2-7, with a tentative D call TRBD1 (6 bases). The TCR comes from a woman aged 60-75 years with active or convalescent COVID-19. The specimen sequenced was peripheral blood. The CDR3 sequence is CASSPPAGATYEQYF. CDR3 in DNA: TGTGCCAGCTCACCACCTGCAGGGGCGACCTACGAGCAGTACTTC.